The 7 T cell receptor beta chains given below trace back to one sample, sequenced in a study of blood T cell repertoires in COVID-19. Profiling relied on immunoSEQ multiplex PCR, and the TCRdb table lists in-frame clones only, not all of them. The profile shows fewer than 60,000 clones, roughly four fifths of them singletons. Sequencing input: peripheral blood. The receptors were sampled from an elderly man with COVID-19, enrolled during active disease.

The rearrangement uses TRBV6-2 or TRBV6-3 and TRBJ1-1, with 11 bases lining up with TRBD1. The CDR3 consists of 17 residues. Trimming at V came to 7 bases and at J to 0 bases, leaving 10 bases not matched to a gene. Germline V gene data show CDR1 as MNHEY and CDR2 as SVGEGT. This chain's CDR3 is CASNPAADRGLNTEAFF. The CDR3 region has the DNA TGTGCCAGCAACCCCGCCGCGGACAGGGGGCTGAACACTGAAGCTTTCTTT.

V gene TRBV5-1 combines with J gene TRBJ1-4; tentative D call: TRBD1 (6 bases). The CDR3 runs 12 residues. Looked up from germline, CDR1 is SGHRS and CDR2 is YFSETQ. The ends were cut back, 4 bases at V and 8 bases at J, with 9 bases in the middle. The CDR3, as DNA: TGCGCCAGCAGCCGAAGGGGGGAAAAACTGTTTTTT. It codes for CASSRRGEKLFF.

The rearrangement links TRBV5-1 to TRBJ1-6; the D gene is possibly TRBD1 (5 bases). The ends were cut back, 4 bases at V and 7 bases at J, with 12 bases in the middle. The CDR3 is 14 amino acids. Germline loops: CDR1 SGHRS, CDR2 YFSETQ. CDR3 in amino acids: CASSPGLINSPLHF. The CDR3 coding sequence is TGCGCCAGCAGCCCGGGACTCATAAATTCACCCCTCCACTTT.

The CDR3 here is CASSPRLADTGELFF. The CDR3 nucleotides read TGTGCCAGCAGTCCTCGACTAGCTGACACCGGGGAGCTGTTTTTT. The chain carries TRBV6-4 and TRBJ2-2; the match to TRBD2 covers 7 bases. CDR1 is MRHNA, CDR2 SNTAGT, per germline. With 5 bases clipped from V and 3 bases from J, the junction kept 6 bases outside the gene matches. CDR3 length equals 15 residues.

The V call is TRBV3-1 (or the pseudogene TRBV3-2), the J call TRBJ1-4; possibly TRBD1 for D (5 bases). Per the germline V gene, CDR1 is LGHDT and CDR2 is YNNKEL (reference sequence). This CDR3 region has 15 residues. Between the trimmed V and J ends, which lost 4 bases and 3 bases, there was a span of 12 bases. In DNA form, the CDR3 reads TGTGCCAGCAGCCCTCGACAGATATCTAATGAAAAACTGTTTTTT. Its protein product is CASSPRQISNEKLFF.

The chain is built from TRBV5-4 and TRBJ2-1; 8 nucleotides line up with TRBD1. Germline V gene sequence: CDR1 SGHNT, CDR2 YYREEE (reference sequence). The V gene end was trimmed by 0 bases and the J gene end by 1 base; junction bases not matched to a gene: 0. The CDR3 extends over 15 amino acids. The CDR3 DNA reads TGTGCCAGCAGCTTGGGACAGGGGTCCTACAATGAGCAGTTCTTC. Protein product: CASSLGQGSYNEQFF. The full variable domain, completed using reference TRBV5-4 and TRBJ2-1, is ETGVTQSPTHLIKTRGQQVTLRCSSQSGHNTVSWYQQALGQGPQFIFQYYREEENGRGNFPPRFSGLQFPNYSSELNVNALELDDSALYLCASSLGQGSYNEQFFGPGTRLTVL.

This clone was found once. V usage is TRBV30 and J usage is TRBJ1-5; 10 nucleotides match TRBD1. The length of the CDR3 is 15 residues. CDR1 and CDR2 (germline): GTSNPN, SVGIG (reference sequence). Trimming at V came to 1 base and at J to 7 bases, leaving 7 bases not matched to a gene. In nucleotides, the CDR3 is TGTGCCTGGAGTGGACAGGGGGCGAACAGGCAGCCCCAGCATTTT. It specifies CAWSGQGANRQPQHF.